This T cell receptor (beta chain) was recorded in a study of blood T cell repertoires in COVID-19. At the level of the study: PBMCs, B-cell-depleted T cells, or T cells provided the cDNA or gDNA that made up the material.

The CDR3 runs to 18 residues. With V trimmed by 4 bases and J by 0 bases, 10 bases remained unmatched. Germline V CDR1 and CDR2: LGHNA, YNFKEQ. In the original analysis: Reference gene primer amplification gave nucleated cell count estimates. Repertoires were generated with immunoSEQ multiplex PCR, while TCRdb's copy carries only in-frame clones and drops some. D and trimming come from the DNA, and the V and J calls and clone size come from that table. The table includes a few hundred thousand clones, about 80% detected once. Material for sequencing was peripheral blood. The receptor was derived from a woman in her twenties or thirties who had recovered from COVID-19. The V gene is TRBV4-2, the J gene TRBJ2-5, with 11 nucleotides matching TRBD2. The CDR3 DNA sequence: TGTGCCAGCAGCCCTAAACTAGCGGGAGCCAATTACCAAGAGACCCAGTACTTC. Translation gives CASSPKLAGANYQETQYF.